Listed here are 32 T cell receptor beta chains from one sample, sequenced in a study of blood T cell repertoires in COVID-19. The method was immunoSEQ multiplex PCR; TCRdb's version includes in-frame clones alone and lacks a portion of them. The data contain more than 95,000 clones, around 85% of them singletons. Material: peripheral blood. Receptors originate from an older man who had recovered from COVID-19.

CDR3 loop: CASSPAAEAAFF. CDR3 bases: TGTGCCAGCAGCCCGGCGGCAGAAGCTGCTTTCTTT. The chain recombines TRBV3-1 (or the pseudogene TRBV3-2) with TRBJ1-1; the D is unclear. Germline V lookup: CDR1 LGHDT, CDR2 YNNKEL (reference sequence). The V end was cut by 4 bases, the J end by 11 bases, with 14 bases between. This CDR3 is built from 12 residues.

This chain joins TRBV19 and TRBJ1-1; 11 positions agree with TRBD1. V lost 4 bases to trimming and J lost 2 bases; unmatched junction nucleotides: 0. Germline CDR1 reads LNHDA; CDR2 reads SQIVND (reference sequence). The CDR3 consists of 14 residues. The CDR3 reads CASSRTGGNTEAFF. CDR3 sequence (DNA): TGTGCCAGTAGTAGGACAGGGGGCAACACTGAAGCTTTCTTT. Based on the CDR3 plus reference TRBV19 and TRBJ1-1, the full variable domain is DGGITQSPKYLFRKEGQNVTLSCEQNLNHDAMYWYRQDPGQGLRLIYYSQIVNDFQKGDIAEGYSVSREKKESFPLTVTSAQKNPTAFYLCASSRTGGNTEAFFGQGTRLTVV.

J is TRBJ2-5 and V is TRBV5-1, with D tentatively TRBD1 (5 bases). V lost 4 bases and J lost 5, with 12 bases in between. CDR1 SGHRS and CDR2 YFSETQ come from the germline V gene. The CDR3 extends over 13 amino acids. The CDR3 loop is CASSRTLLETQYF. Here the CDR3 DNA reads TGCGCCAGCAGCCGGACACTTCTCGAGACCCAGTACTTC. The whole variable domain, filled in from reference TRBV5-1 and TRBJ2-5, reads KAGVTQTPRYLIKTRGQQVTLSCSPISGHRSVSWYQQTPGQGLQFLFEYFSETQRNKGNFPGRFSGRQFSNSRSEMNVSTLELGDSALYLCASSRTLLETQYFGPGTRLLVL.

The chain carries TRBV19 and TRBJ1-1; maybe TRBD1 (5 bases). The germline CDR1 and CDR2 sequences are LNHDA and SQIVND (reference sequence). This CDR3 region has 13 residues. The V end was cut by 7 bases, the J end by 1 base, with 10 bases between. CDR3 protein: CASIPDRNTEAFF. The CDR3 nucleotides are TGTGCCAGTATCCCCGACAGGAACACTGAAGCTTTCTTT.

The rearrangement joins TRBV13 to TRBJ2-1; 9 positions agree with TRBD2. This CDR3 has 13 amino acids. The germline CDR1 and CDR2 sequences are PRHDT and FYEKMQ (reference sequence). The V and J ends lost 5 bases and 8 bases, in that order; junction bases with no gene match: 4. The CDR3 DNA reads as TGTGCCAGCAGCGCACTAGCGGGCGATGAGCAGTTCTTC. Translation: CASSALAGDEQFF.

This chain links TRBV5-1 with TRBJ1-1; maybe TRBD1 (5 bases). Trimming removed 0 bases at V and 0 bases at J, with 12 bases between. The CDR3 has 16 residues. The germline gives CDR1 SGHRS, CDR2 YFSETQ. The CDR3: CASSLVGVAMNTEAFF. The CDR3 nucleotides read TGCGCCAGCAGCTTGGTAGGGGTAGCCATGAACACTGAAGCTTTCTTT.

This rearrangement joins TRBV6-4 to TRBJ2-3; 13 nucleotides match TRBD2. V gave up 2 bases and J gave up 3 bases; unmatched junction bases: 5. The CDR3 runs 17 residues. Per the germline V gene, CDR1 is MRHNA and CDR2 is SNTAGT. This CDR3 is CASSDPGLAGPTDTQYF. As DNA, the CDR3 is TGTGCCAGCAGTGACCCGGGACTAGCGGGACCTACAGATACGCAGTATTTT.

The chain carries TRBV9 and TRBJ2-7; D uncertain. Trimming shortened V by 4 bases and J by 0 bases, and 11 bases separated the two germline ends. This CDR3 is 14 amino acids long. Germline CDR1 SGDLS, CDR2 YYNGEE. DNA for the CDR3: TGTGCCAGCAGCCCCTCACTCCGCTCCTACGAGCAGTACTTC. It is translated as CASSPSLRSYEQYF.

In this sample, this clone turned up once. V gene TRBV3-1 (or the pseudogene TRBV3-2) combines with J gene TRBJ1-5; tentatively, D is TRBD1 (5 bases). This CDR3 is 18 amino acids long. Trimming removed 0 bases from V and 0 bases from J, with 15 bases in between. Germline-derived CDR1 and CDR2 are LGHDT and YNNKEL (reference sequence). CDR3 DNA sequence: TGTGCCAGCAGCCAAGATTCTTTCAGGGCCGATAGCAATCAGCCCCAGCATTTT. As protein: CASSQDSFRADSNQPQHF.

The CDR3 DNA reads TGTGCCTGGTCGGAGGGGCTGTATGGCTACACCTTC. Translated: CAWSEGLYGYTF. The gene calls are TRBV30 and TRBJ1-2, with D possibly matching TRBD1 (5 bases). Germline V gene data show CDR1 as GTSNPN and CDR2 as SVGIG (reference sequence). Trimming stripped 5 bases from V and 5 bases from J, with 12 bases between. There are 12 residues in the CDR3.

J is TRBJ2-1 and V is TRBV5-6; the D gene is possibly TRBD1 (5 bases). CDR3 length equals 15 residues. The V end was cut by 4 bases, the J end by 7 bases, with 18 bases between. Germline V gene data show CDR1 as SGHDT and CDR2 as YYEEEE. CDR3 protein: CASSPDKGTKNEQFF. In DNA, the CDR3 is TGTGCCAGCAGCCCGGACAAAGGAACTAAAAATGAGCAGTTCTTC.

V usage is TRBV7-3 and J usage is TRBJ2-3; D remains unclear. This CDR3 contains 13 residues. V was cut by 5 bases and J by 0 bases, with 6 bases left in between. CDR1 is SGHTA and CDR2 is FQGTGA in the germline V gene. The CDR3 loop is CASSQQSTDTQYF. For the CDR3, the DNA is TGTGCCAGCAGCCAACAGAGCACAGATACGCAGTATTTT.

This clone was recorded a few times. The V gene is TRBV19, the J gene TRBJ2-7, with TRBD2 matching 7 bases. V lost 7 bases to trimming and J lost 0 bases; unmatched junction nucleotides: 9. Germline V gene lookup returns CDR1 LNHDA and CDR2 SQIVND (reference sequence). The CDR3 totals 15 residues. In nucleotides, the CDR3 is TGTGCCAGTACCACTCAAGGCGGGGGCTCCTACGAGCAGTACTTC. It yields the protein CASTTQGGGSYEQYF.

This chain connects TRBV3-1 (or the pseudogene TRBV3-2) to TRBJ2-7, with D tentatively TRBD1 (6 bases). The germline V and J ends were trimmed by 4 bases and 4 bases, with 11 bases remaining between them. Per the germline V gene, CDR1 is LGHDT and CDR2 is YNNKEL (reference sequence). This CDR3 has 13 amino acids. This CDR3 is CASSRSGAYEQYF. CDR3 DNA: TGTGCCAGCAGCCGATCAGGGGCTTACGAGCAGTACTTC.

The J gene is TRBJ2-2, the V gene TRBV14; D is perhaps TRBD2 (6 bases). In germline, CDR1 is SGHDN, CDR2 FVKESK. The CDR3 extends over 15 amino acids. Trimming took 1 base from V and 1 from J, leaving 7 bases between them. The CDR3 bases are TGTGCCAGCAGCCAAGGGCGGGGGAACACCGGGGAGCTGTTTTTT. It is translated as CASSQGRGNTGELFF.

V gene TRBV29-1 combines with J gene TRBJ1-2; D is possibly TRBD1 (6 bases). Trimming pared 0 bases from V and 8 bases from J, leaving 13 bases between. Germline V CDR1 and CDR2: SQVTM, ANQGSEA. The CDR3 is 13 residues long. The CDR3 DNA is TGCAGCGTTGAAGAAATGGGGGGGCGAGGCTACACCTTC. Its protein product is CSVEEMGGRGYTF.

The chain couples TRBV2 to TRBJ1-3; 8 bases are shared with TRBD1. The length of the CDR3 is 14 residues. The germline V gene encodes CDR1 SNHLY and CDR2 FYNNEI. V shed 8 bases, J shed 2 bases, and the junction held 5 bases outside the gene matches. CDR3 DNA: TGTGCCAGCCGACAGGGGTGGACTGGAAACACCATATATTTT. It yields the protein CASRQGWTGNTIYF. The whole variable domain, filled in from reference TRBV2 and TRBJ1-3, reads EPEVTQTPSHQVTQMGQEVILRCVPISNHLYFYWYRQILGQKVEFLVSFYNNEISEKSEIFDDQFSVERPDGSNFTLKIRSTKLEDSAMYFCASRQGWTGNTIYFGEGSWLTVV.

This chain connects TRBV6-5 to TRBJ2-7; D perhaps matches TRBD1 (6 bases). The CDR3 loop spans 12 amino acids. The germline CDR1 and CDR2 sequences are MNHEY and SVGAGI. Between the trimmed V and J ends, which lost 8 bases and 2 bases, there was a span of 10 bases. CDR3 sequence (DNA): TGTGCCAGCCAGGGGCTCACCTACGAGCAGTACTTC. Encoded protein: CASQGLTYEQYF.

This chain uses TRBV19 with TRBJ1-6; possible D gene TRBD1, 6 bases. In germline, CDR1 is LNHDA, CDR2 SQIVND (reference sequence). CDR3 size: 15 residues. Trimming took 6 bases from V and 7 from J, leaving 16 bases between them. CDR3 bases: TGTGCCAGTAGCCCAGGGACACACTCGAATTCACCCCTCCACTTT. Translation: CASSPGTHSNSPLHF. Together with reference TRBV19 and TRBJ1-6, the CDR3 gives the full variable domain: DGGITQSPKYLFRKEGQNVTLSCEQNLNHDAMYWYRQDPGQGLRLIYYSQIVNDFQKGDIAEGYSVSREKKESFPLTVTSAQKNPTAFYLCASSPGTHSNSPLHFGNGTRLTVT.

V usage is TRBV2 and J usage is TRBJ2-2; 7 bases agree with TRBD1. The CDR3 loop spans 16 amino acids. Germline V gene lookup returns CDR1 SNHLY and CDR2 FYNNEI. V lost 5 bases to trimming and J lost 2 bases; unmatched junction nucleotides: 8. In nucleotides, the CDR3 is TGTGCCAGCAGTCTGACAGGGCCCCGCAACACCGGGGAGCTGTTTTTT. This gives the protein CASSLTGPRNTGELFF.

The chain uses TRBV3-1 (or the pseudogene TRBV3-2) and TRBJ1-3; D unresolved. The V gene's germline CDR1 is LGHDT and CDR2 YNNKEL (reference sequence). The CDR3 totals 14 residues. Trimming left V 2 bases short and J 2 bases short, with 7 bases between. CDR3 in DNA: TGTGCCAGCAGCCAATCGGGGACTGGAAACACCATATATTTT. Its protein product is CASSQSGTGNTIYF.

The chain recombines TRBV5-8 with TRBJ1-1; the D is unclear. The V end was cut by 1 base, the J end by 5 bases, with 9 bases between. CDR3 length: 13 amino acids. From germline, CDR1 is SGHTS and CDR2 YDEGEE. The CDR3 DNA reads TGTGCCAGCAGCTTGAATCGGCGGACTGAAGCTTTCTTT. Translation gives CASSLNRRTEAFF.

The V call is TRBV5-1, the J call TRBJ2-1; 10 bases fit TRBD2. J gave up 6 bases and V 0 bases, and 3 bases lay outside the gene matches. CDR1 is SGHRS, CDR2 YFSETQ, per germline. The CDR3 spans 15 residues. The CDR3 DNA reads TGCGCCAGCAGCTTGGTCTCTAGCGGGAGCAATGAGCAGTTCTTC. This translates into CASSLVSSGSNEQFF.

V usage is TRBV6-6 and J usage is TRBJ1-2, with TRBD1 matching over 8 bases. Trimming cost V 4 bases and J 6 bases; bases outside gene matches: 10. The CDR3 length is 15 residues. Germline V gives CDR1 MNHNY, CDR2 SVGAGI (reference sequence). The CDR3, as DNA: TGTGCCAGCAGTTCCCGGACAGGGAGGGTGGATGGCTACACCTTC. As protein: CASSSRTGRVDGYTF.

The chain combines TRBV2 with TRBJ1-3, with unresolved D. The CDR3 spans 14 residues. The V gene's germline CDR1 is SNHLY and CDR2 FYNNEI. Trimming took off 2 bases at V and 1 base at J, with 6 bases between the two ends. For the CDR3, the DNA is TGTGCCAGCAGTGAACCCAGGTCTGGAAACACCATATATTTT. Its translation: CASSEPRSGNTIYF.

The chain uses TRBV5-1 and TRBJ2-7; D is uncertain. The CDR3 is 13 residues long. V gave up 1 base and J gave up 7 bases, with 12 bases separating them. Germline CDR1 and CDR2: SGHRS and YFSETQ. CDR3 sequence reads: CASSLPARSEQYF. CDR3 nucleotide sequence: TGCGCCAGCAGCTTGCCCGCGAGGAGTGAGCAGTACTTC.

This clone was counted only a few times. The chain carries TRBV12-3 or TRBV12-4 and TRBJ1-1; 10 nucleotides match TRBD1. The CDR3 consists of 10 residues. Losses at the gene ends were 8 bases for V and 11 bases for J; bases not matched to a gene: 2. CDR3 amino acids: CASGQGGAFF. The CDR3 DNA is TGTGCCAGCGGACAGGGGGGCGCTTTCTTT.

This clone came up a few times. The rearrangement joins TRBV5-4 to TRBJ1-4, with D possibly being TRBD1 (6 bases). The length of the CDR3 is 15 residues. Germline CDR1 is SGHNT and CDR2 is YYREEE (reference sequence). The germline V and J ends were trimmed by 4 bases and 8 bases, with 18 bases remaining between them. CDR3 loop: CASSPFSGGGEKLFF. DNA for the CDR3: TGTGCCAGCAGCCCCTTTTCGGGGGGCGGGGAAAAACTGTTTTTT.

This clone was seen only once. The chain joins TRBV5-5 to TRBJ2-5, with D maybe TRBD1 (5 bases). Looked up from germline, CDR1 is SGHKS and CDR2 is YYEKEE (reference sequence). The V end lost 4 bases, the J end lost 4 bases, and 17 bases lay between the germline ends. This CDR3 comprises 15 residues. The CDR3 loop is CASSPYTGHLETQYF. In DNA, the CDR3 is TGTGCCAGCAGCCCCTACACCGGACATTTAGAGACCCAGTACTTC. The full variable domain, its missing parts supplied by reference TRBV5-5 and TRBJ2-5, is DAGVTQSPTHLIKTRGQQVTLRCSPISGHKSVSWYQQVLGQGPQFIFQYYEKEERGRGNFPDRFSARQFPNYSSELNVNALLLGDSALYLCASSPYTGHLETQYFGPGTRLLVL.

The V gene is TRBV5-6, the J gene TRBJ1-6, with a tentative D call TRBD1 (6 bases). Germline V gives CDR1 SGHDT, CDR2 YYEEEE. CDR3 size: 16 residues. Deletions cut 0 bases from V and 4 bases from J, with 11 bases between. The CDR3 bases are TGTGCCAGCAGCTTGGCCACAGGGCTTTATAATTCACCCCTCCACTTT. It translates to CASSLATGLYNSPLHF.

The V and J genes are TRBV9 and TRBJ1-2; 7 bases match TRBD1. Trimming cost V 4 bases and J 4 bases; bases outside gene matches: 7. This CDR3 spans 14 amino acids. Germline CDR1 and CDR2: SGDLS and YYNGEE. The CDR3 DNA follows: TGTGCCAGCAGCTCCGGGACAGCAATCTATGGCTACACCTTC. As protein: CASSSGTAIYGYTF.

The chain combines TRBV28 with TRBJ2-1, with a tentative D call TRBD2 (5 bases). With 2 bases removed from V and 8 bases from J, the gap between germline ends came to 10 bases. This CDR3 contains 13 residues. Germline-derived CDR1 and CDR2 are MDHEN and SYDVKM. The CDR3 sequence: CASSLTSGDEQFF. For the CDR3, the DNA is TGTGCCAGCAGTTTAACCAGCGGCGATGAGCAGTTCTTC.